The next 23 T cell receptor beta chains were all read from a single sample in a study of response to subunit inactivated influenza vaccine (dated by TCRdb to about 2018). Libraries were made using RT-PCR. Instrument on record: Illumina HiSeq 2500. TCRdb cleaned the public reads at Q25 with fastp, built clones with MiXCR and kept in-frame beta chains. Under each unique CDR3 protein, matching rows form one entry showing the most common genes and DNA. Across this sample there are over 450,000 distinct CDR3 sequences, with over 10% seen only once. The ten largest clones take up about an eighth of the sample. The sample's time point, from its label and the paper: 45 to 50 days after influenza vaccine administration. Material: PBMCs from blood, obtained roughly 46 days after vaccination. These receptor sequences come from a man in his fifties or sixties who received an inactivated influenza vaccine. Donor details come from another sample of the same person, matched by shared clones.

This clonotype was recorded many times. CDR3 sequence reads: CATSDRTGRVTNEQYF. The CDR3 region has the DNA TGTGCCACCAGTGACCGCACGGGGCGGGTTACAAACGAGCAGTACTTC. This chain links TRBV24-1 with TRBJ2-7; D tentatively reads TRBD1 or TRBD2 (5 bases each). Germline CDR1 and CDR2: KGHDR and SFDVKD. Trimming pared 4 bases from V and 5 bases from J, leaving 20 bases between. This CDR3 is built from 16 residues.

This chain joins TRBV29-1 and TRBJ2-2; 8 positions agree with TRBD1. V lost 7 bases to trimming and J lost 4 bases; unmatched junction nucleotides: 11. This CDR3 has 15 residues. The V gene's germline CDR1 is SQVTM and CDR2 ANQGSEA. DNA for the CDR3: TGCAGCGCAGCGGACAGGGTCGGCGGCACCGGGGAGCTGTTTTTT. Amino acid sequence: CSAADRVGGTGELFF.

A few counts support this clonotype. This chain connects TRBV3-1 to TRBJ2-7, with D perhaps given as TRBD1 or TRBD2 (5 bases each). CDR1 and CDR2 from the germline V gene are LGHDT and YNNKEL (reference sequence). This CDR3 region has 13 residues. Between the trimmed V and J ends, which lost 0 bases and 2 bases, there was a span of 5 bases. The CDR3 sequence: CASSQEGPYEQYF. CDR3 nucleotides: TGTGCCAGCAGCCAAGAGGGACCCTACGAGCAGTACTTC.

This clonotype was counted a few times. The chain joins TRBV6-6 to TRBJ2-2; D is undetermined. CDR1 and CDR2 from the germline V gene are MNHNY and SVGAGI (reference sequence). The ends were cut back, 7 bases at V and 3 bases at J, with 9 bases in the middle. CDR3 length: 13 amino acids. CDR3 nucleotide sequence: TGTGCCAGCATTGCGATTTACACCGGGGAGCTGTTTTTT. It codes for CASIAIYTGELFF.

V is TRBV20-1 and J is TRBJ2-7; 10 bases are a match to TRBD2. J gave up 2 bases and V 1 base, and 5 bases lay outside the gene matches. CDR3 size: 15 residues. CDR1 and CDR2 from the germline V gene are DFQATT and SNEGSKA (reference sequence). CDR3 DNA sequence: TGCAGTGCTAGAGGGCTAGCGGGGGAGACCTACGAGCAGTACTTC. It is translated as CSARGLAGETYEQYF.

This clonotype was detected a few times. This chain joins TRBV7-8 and TRBJ2-5; 9 nucleotides line up with TRBD2. Germline-derived CDR1 and CDR2 are SGHVS and FQNEAQ. This CDR3 has 16 amino acids. J gave up 2 bases and V 4 bases, and 8 bases lay outside the gene matches. The CDR3 spells CASSSGLAGLQETQYF. The CDR3 DNA follows: TGTGCCAGCAGCTCGGGCCTAGCGGGACTACAAGAGACCCAGTACTTC.

This clonotype was recorded a few times. The genes are TRBV20-1 and TRBJ2-1, with TRBD2 matching over 10 bases. CDR3 size: 14 residues. Trimming cost V 2 bases and J 10 bases; bases outside gene matches: 8. Looked up from germline, CDR1 is DFQATT and CDR2 is SNEGSKA (reference sequence). CDR3 loop: CSARRIAGGREQFF. CDR3 DNA: TGCAGTGCTAGACGGATAGCGGGAGGAAGAGAGCAGTTCTTC.

This clonotype has only a few counts. The chain combines TRBV7-9 with TRBJ2-7, with TRBD2 matching 16 bases. CDR3 length: 16 residues. The V segment lost 4 bases and the J segment 6 bases; nucleotides outside the gene matches: 6. Germline V gives CDR1 SEHNR, CDR2 FQNEAQ (reference sequence). The CDR3 DNA reads as TGTGCCAGCAGCTCCCCGGGACTAGCGGGAGGGGGCGAGCAGTACTTC. Its translation is CASSSPGLAGGGEQYF.

There are a few counts of this clonotype. The V call is TRBV6-2 or TRBV6-3, the J call TRBJ1-2; D is ambiguous. The V end lost 2 bases, the J end lost 6 bases, and 13 bases lay between the germline ends. The CDR3 is 14 amino acids. The germline CDR1 and CDR2 sequences are MNHEY and SVGEGT. The CDR3 sequence: CASSYPTIGDGYTF. As DNA, the CDR3 is TGTGCCAGCAGTTACCCTACTATAGGAGATGGCTACACCTTC.

This clonotype was seen only a few times. This chain connects TRBV12-3 or TRBV12-4 to TRBJ2-7; 7 positions agree with TRBD2. The CDR3 is 17 residues long. Trimming removed 3 bases from V and 0 bases from J; junction bases left unmatched: 11. CDR3 in DNA: TGTGCCAGCAGTTTGCGTGTTCTAGCGGCCCTCTCCTACGAGCAGTACTTC. Translated, it gives CASSLRVLAALSYEQYF.

This clonotype has just a few counts. The chain employs TRBV12-3 or TRBV12-4 and TRBJ1-4; the D gene is possibly TRBD1 (6 bases). The CDR3 has 14 amino acids. Trimming removed 5 bases at V and 8 bases at J, with 15 bases between. In nucleotides, the CDR3 is TGTGCCAGCAGTCCGGGGGGGGCGGGGGAAAAACTGTTTTTT. Protein sequence: CASSPGGAGEKLFF.

The V gene is TRBV11-2, the J gene TRBJ2-2; 8 positions agree with TRBD2. The CDR3 totals 14 residues. The junction had 2 bases not matched to a gene; V was cut back by 3 bases and J by 5 bases. Germline assignment: CDR1 SGHAT and CDR2 FQNNGV. DNA of the CDR3: TGTGCCAGCAGCTTCACTAGCGGTACCGGGGAGCTGTTTTTT. Translating gives CASSFTSGTGELFF.

CDR3 region: CASSFRAGTNTGELFF. In DNA form, the CDR3 reads TGCGCCAGCAGCTTCCGGGCGGGGACGAACACCGGGGAGCTGTTTTTT. V and J are TRBV5-1 and TRBJ2-2; a weak D match, TRBD2 (6 bases). The CDR3 consists of 16 residues. In germline, CDR1 is SGHRS, CDR2 YFSETQ. V dropped 2 bases and J dropped 0 bases, with 11 bases sitting between them.

This clonotype was picked up a small number of times. The chain employs TRBV6-5 and TRBJ2-1; tentatively, D is TRBD1 (5 bases). V lost 2 bases to trimming and J lost 12 bases, with 20 bases between them. Per the germline V gene, CDR1 is MNHEY and CDR2 is SVGAGI. The CDR3 is made up of 15 amino acids. The CDR3 DNA sequence: TGTGCCAGCAGTTACCGGAGACAGTCCCCCACCGCGCAGTTCTTC. This sequence encodes CASSYRRQSPTAQFF.

This clonotype was counted many times. This chain connects TRBV5-1 to TRBJ1-2, with D unclear. CDR3 length: 13 amino acids. Trimming took 2 bases from V and 3 from J, leaving 8 bases between them. Germline V gives CDR1 SGHRS, CDR2 YFSETQ. The CDR3 bases are TGCGCCAGCAGCTTCTCAGGAGACTATGGCTACACCTTC. Translating it yields CASSFSGDYGYTF.

This sequence joins TRBV20-1 and TRBJ1-2; weak D call: TRBD1 (5 bases). The germline V gene encodes CDR1 DFQATT and CDR2 SNEGSKA (reference sequence). Trimming removed 3 bases from V and 3 bases from J, with 14 bases in between. The CDR3 runs to 14 residues. CDR3 in DNA: TGCAGTGCTAGTGGGGACTCCGGACACTATGGCTACACCTTC. Its protein product is CSASGDSGHYGYTF.

This clonotype was counted between two and nine times. V gene TRBV5-1 combines with J gene TRBJ2-5, with D unresolved. Germline V gene lookup returns CDR1 SGHRS and CDR2 YFSETQ. V lost 4 bases and J lost 4, with 11 bases in between. The CDR3 sequence is 13 residues long. CDR3 region: CASSLLTGETQYF. CDR3 DNA sequence: TGCGCCAGCAGCCTTCTCACGGGAGAGACCCAGTACTTC.

This clonotype appeared many times. The V call is TRBV7-2, the J call TRBJ2-5, with D tentatively TRBD1 or TRBD2 (5 bases each). The length of the CDR3 is 14 residues. Between the trimmed V and J ends, which lost 0 bases and 4 bases, there was a span of 9 bases. From germline, CDR1 is SGHTA and CDR2 FQGNSA. Here the CDR3 reads CASSLALGRETQYF. For the CDR3, the DNA is TGTGCCAGCAGCTTAGCCCTGGGACGAGAGACCCAGTACTTC. Combining the CDR3 with reference TRBV7-2 and TRBJ2-5 gives the whole variable domain GAGVSQSPSNKVTEKGKDVELRCDPISGHTALYWYRQSLGQGLEFLIYFQGNSAPDKSGLPSDRFSAERTGGSVSTLTIQRTQQEDSAVYLCASSLALGRETQYFGPGTRLLVL.

This chain's CDR3 is CAISWENTEAFF. In nucleotides, the CDR3 is TGTGCCATCAGTTGGGAGAACACTGAAGCTTTCTTT. The chain recombines TRBV10-3 with TRBJ1-1; D unclear. This CDR3 is 12 amino acids long. CDR1 and CDR2 (germline): ENHRY, SYGVKD. V lost 5 bases and J 1 base, leaving 5 bases between the germline ends.

The table lists this clonotype with a few counts. V is TRBV7-2 and J is TRBJ2-3; D gene ambiguous. Germline V gene sequence: CDR1 SGHTA, CDR2 FQGNSA. V was pared by 3 bases and J by 9 bases, with 19 bases between. The CDR3 length is 15 residues. The CDR3 DNA follows: TGTGCCAGCAGCTTGATAACTAATACCGGACGCACGCAGTATTTT. Protein sequence: CASSLITNTGRTQYF.

This clonotype was found a few times. The chain couples TRBV27 to TRBJ2-5, with 9 bases aligning to TRBD2. The CDR3 has 18 residues. Looked up from germline, CDR1 is MNHEY and CDR2 is SMNVEV (reference sequence). The junction had 11 bases not matched to a gene; V was cut back by 0 bases and J by 3 bases. The CDR3 DNA is TGTGCCAGCAGTTTATCGAGGGGAGGAGCGGGAGGTGAAGAGACCCAGTACTTC. Encoded protein: CASSLSRGGAGGEETQYF.

This clonotype was picked up a small number of times. This rearrangement joins TRBV20-1 to TRBJ2-3, with D perhaps TRBD1 (6 bases). Germline V gene lookup returns CDR1 DFQATT and CDR2 SNEGSKA (reference sequence). V was pared by 2 bases and J by 0 bases, with 12 bases between. The CDR3 extends over 15 amino acids. As DNA, the CDR3 is TGCAGTGCTAGACTTGGGACATCTAGCACAGATACGCAGTATTTT. Translation gives CSARLGTSSTDTQYF.

This clonotype has a count of ten or more. V usage is TRBV9 and J usage is TRBJ2-1, with 13 bases identical to TRBD2. This CDR3 contains 15 residues. Germline V lookup: CDR1 SGDLS, CDR2 YYNGEE. With V trimmed by 3 bases and J by 5 bases, 2 bases remained unmatched. The CDR3 nucleotides are TGTGCCAGCAGCGGGACTAGCGGGAGTGACAATGAGCAGTTCTTC. This translates into CASSGTSGSDNEQFF.